This section outlines one TCR beta chain sequence together with its context. Patients were ineligible given autoimmune disease history or systemic immunosuppression. Some clones are missing from TCRdb's copy, which holds only in-frame ones; the method was immunoSEQ multiplex PCR. This sample has approximately 120,000 clones, with 92% found just once. Trimming took off 11 bases at V and 4 bases at J, with 18 bases between the two ends. The CDR3 has 14 residues. Per the germline V gene, CDR1 is SNHLY and CDR2 is FYNNEI. The data stem from a study of OX40 agonist ivuxolimab in advanced cancers. Study context: Patients got intravenous ivuxolimab at 0.01 to 10 mg/kg every 2 weeks.

This clonotype was sampled from an adult with an advanced solid tumor such as melanoma, head and neck, liver or kidney cancer. This chain connects TRBV2 to TRBJ2-1, with D tentatively TRBD1 (6 bases). Sequenced material: CD4+ or CD8+ T cells sorted from blood, taken in a trial of the OX40 agonist ivuxolimab. For the CDR3, the DNA is TGTGCCTGGAAGGGGGACACTTTATACAATGAGCAGTTCTTC. Amino acids: CAWKGDTLYNEQFF.